This TCR beta chain was profiled in a study of shared clonotypes between healthy human individuals. Germline lookup yields CDR1 SGHRS and CDR2 YFSETQ. V was pared by 9 bases and J by 1 base, with 7 bases of the junction left unmatched. There are 13 residues in the CDR3. Sequencing used immunoSEQ multiplex PCR; TCRdb keeps in-frame clones, though not all of them. The sample lists around 1.9 million clones; 85% to 95% were seen once. CD45RO-negative CD8 cells positively selected for CCR7 made up the naive population, which excluded terminally differentiated effector memory CD45RA+ cells. Study-wide findings and caveats: There were few donors, and this limited the genetic and exposure-history diversity represented. Lower generation probabilities were found for non-shared clonotypes than for those shared by all four donors. Researchers found naive subsets generally carried larger estimated richness than memory subsets.

Comment on this clone: Antigen specificity is unknown.

V usage is TRBV5-1 and J usage is TRBJ2-7; 7 nucleotides agree with TRBD1. Input material: naive CD8+ T cells from PBMCs. The receptor was derived from a man aged 18 to 30 in good health. Some clones in this sample may be carry-over from other donors' samples. The CDR3 DNA reads as TGCGCCACCCGGATGACAGGGTCCTACGAGCAGTACTTC. This sequence encodes CATRMTGSYEQYF.